The 23 T cell receptor beta chains below were found in one sample sequenced in a study of response to subunit inactivated influenza vaccine. TCRdb processed the RT-PCR reads anew with MiXCR; each CDR3 protein has one entry. The sample yields under 750,000 distinct CDR3 sequences, about 11% seen once. This specimen consisted of PBMCs from blood, obtained on the day of vaccination. These receptors all stem from a man in his fifties who received an inactivated influenza vaccine.

This clonotype was detected ten times or more. The V gene is TRBV3-1, the J gene TRBJ1-5, with D possibly TRBD1 on 5 matching bases. The V and J ends lost 2 bases and 4 bases respectively, with 9 bases between them. The CDR3 has 14 residues. Germline CDR1 LGHDT, CDR2 YNNKEL (reference sequence). The CDR3 DNA reads TGTGCCAGCAGCCAATCTGGGGGGAATCAGCCCCAGCATTTT. This translates into CASSQSGGNQPQHF.

The chain has TRBV24-1 and TRBJ2-3; a weak D match, TRBD2 (6 bases). The germline V gene encodes CDR1 KGHDR and CDR2 SFDVKD. The V gene lost 2 bases and the J gene lost 3 bases, with 14 bases spanning the gap. CDR3 length: 16 amino acids. The CDR3 DNA reads TGTGCCACCAGTGATTATGGAGCGGGTCCTACAGATACGCAGTATTTT. It codes for CATSDYGAGPTDTQYF.

In this sample, this clonotype turned up a few times. The chain joins TRBV5-1 to TRBJ2-1; TRBD1 agrees at 8 bases. Germline V gene sequence: CDR1 SGHRS, CDR2 YFSETQ. The CDR3 length is 15 residues. V lost 0 bases to trimming and J lost 7 bases; unmatched junction nucleotides: 6. CDR3 in amino acids: CASSLERTGSNEQFF. DNA for the CDR3: TGCGCCAGCAGCTTGGAGCGGACAGGGTCAAATGAGCAGTTCTTC.

This clonotype showed up just a few times. This chain connects TRBV6-5 to TRBJ1-1; 12 bases fit TRBD1. Germline V gene lookup returns CDR1 MNHEY and CDR2 SVGAGI. CDR3 length: 16 amino acids. The J segment lost 4 bases and the V segment lost 4 bases, leaving 7 bases of the junction unmatched. The CDR3 DNA reads TGTGCCAGCAGTTTTCTCCGGGACAGGGGGCCCACTGAAGCTTTCTTT. Its protein product is CASSFLRDRGPTEAFF.

This clonotype came up a few times. The V call is TRBV20-1, the J call TRBJ2-1, with TRBD2 matching 8 bases. This CDR3 is 16 amino acids long. V lost 1 base to trimming and J lost 6 bases; unmatched junction nucleotides: 11. Germline V lookup: CDR1 DFQATT, CDR2 SNEGSKA (reference sequence). This CDR3 reads CSARVLGVAGTNEQFF. The CDR3 nucleotides read TGCAGTGCTAGAGTCCTTGGGGTAGCGGGGACCAATGAGCAGTTCTTC.

This clonotype was observed many times. This chain joins TRBV28 and TRBJ1-1; 9 nucleotides match TRBD1. V was clipped by 6 bases and J by 5 bases; unmatched bases: 7. Per the germline V gene, CDR1 is MDHEN and CDR2 is SYDVKM. CDR3 length equals 14 residues. This chain's CDR3 is CASRVQGAWTEAFF. CDR3 bases: TGTGCCAGCAGAGTACAGGGGGCTTGGACTGAAGCTTTCTTT.

The chain couples TRBV19 to TRBJ2-1; maybe TRBD2 (6 bases). The CDR3 consists of 15 residues. Germline V gene lookup returns CDR1 LNHDA and CDR2 SQIVND (reference sequence). V was cut by 2 bases and J by 7 bases, with 15 bases left in between. CDR3 in DNA: TGTGCCAGTAGTATAAACGGGAGACTTTTTAATGAGCAGTTCTTC. Protein: CASSINGRLFNEQFF.

This clonotype appeared many times. The CDR3 sequence: CASSPQGDGYTF. The CDR3 DNA is TGTGCCAGCAGCCCACAGGGAGATGGCTACACCTTC. V is TRBV12-3 or TRBV12-4 and J is TRBJ1-2; the D gene is possibly TRBD1 (6 bases). The CDR3 contains 12 residues. V was shortened by 6 bases and J by 6 bases, with 11 bases between the two germline ends.

This clonotype showed up just a few times. The rearrangement joins TRBV29-1 to TRBJ2-7; TRBD2 matches at 10 bases. V lost 6 bases, J lost 2 bases, and 4 bases stayed unmatched. The CDR3 loop spans 13 amino acids. CDR1 and CDR2 from the germline V gene are SQVTM and ANQGSEA. CDR3 nucleotides: TGCAGCGTCACTAGCGGGATCGCCTACGAGCAGTACTTC. It translates to CSVTSGIAYEQYF.

This clonotype was counted at least ten times. Here the CDR3 reads CASIWGNEQFF. CDR3 DNA sequence: TGTGCCAGCATTTGGGGCAATGAGCAGTTCTTC. The rearrangement joins TRBV6-5 to TRBJ2-1, with no clear D. Trimming took 7 bases from V and 6 from J, leaving 7 bases between them. The germline V gene has CDR1 MNHEY and CDR2 SVGAGI. The CDR3 length is 11 residues.

This clonotype was seen a few times. The CDR3 spells CASSVSWEDTDTQYF. The CDR3 DNA is TGTGCCAGCAGCGTCTCTTGGGAGGACACAGATACGCAGTATTTT. The chain couples TRBV7-9 to TRBJ2-3; D perhaps matches TRBD2 (6 bases). Trimming took 5 bases from V and 2 from J, leaving 14 bases between them. The germline V gene has CDR1 SEHNR and CDR2 FQNEAQ (reference sequence). This CDR3 contains 15 residues.

The gene calls are TRBV10-3 and TRBJ2-1; D is perhaps TRBD2 (6 bases). The CDR3 length is 14 residues. Trimming took off 6 bases at V and 6 bases at J, with 15 bases between the two ends. Germline V lookup: CDR1 ENHRY, CDR2 SYGVKD. The DNA for the CDR3 is TGTGCCATCAGGGCGGGGCCCAGTGGCAATGAGCAGTTCTTC. It yields the protein CAIRAGPSGNEQFF.

As for this clonotype: A single base separates this from a much larger clone, so it may be a read error. The chain links TRBV15 to TRBJ2-7; 11 nucleotides match TRBD1. The V gene's germline CDR1 is LNHNV and CDR2 YYDKDF (reference sequence). The CDR3 length is 16 residues. CDR3 bases: TGTGCCACCAGCAGACACCGGGACAGGGGGTTCTACGAGCATTACTTC. It is translated as CATSRHRDRGFYEHYF.

The chain uses TRBV11-1 and TRBJ2-2, with 11 bases identical to TRBD1. Germline V lookup: CDR1 SGHAT, CDR2 FQDESV (reference sequence). After removal of 1 base from V and 0 bases from J, the junction contained 10 bases not matched to a gene. The CDR3 is 20 residues long. CDR3 nucleotides: TGTGCCAGCAGCTTAGGACCGGGACAGGGGGACCTCTCGAACACCGGGGAGCTGTTTTTT. Its protein product is CASSLGPGQGDLSNTGELFF. The full variable domain, its missing parts supplied by reference TRBV11-1 and TRBJ2-2, is EAEVAQSPRYKITEKSQAVAFWCDPISGHATLYWYRQILGQGPELLVQFQDESVVDDSQLPKDRFSAERLKGVDSTLKIQPAELGDSAMYLCASSLGPGQGDLSNTGELFFGEGSRLTVL.

This clonotype showed up just a few times. The chain is built from TRBV12-3 or TRBV12-4 and TRBJ2-5, with D perhaps matching TRBD2 (6 bases). This CDR3 region has 15 residues. The ends were cut back, 6 bases at V and 9 bases at J, with 23 bases in the middle. The CDR3 nucleotides are TGTGCCAGCAGCCCAGGTGTGCGGGTGCCGGGGGCCCAGTACTTC. It specifies CASSPGVRVPGAQYF.

The V and J genes are TRBV20-1 and TRBJ1-1, with a weak D call TRBD1 (6 bases). Germline V CDR1 and CDR2: DFQATT, SNEGSKA (reference sequence). The length of the CDR3 is 12 residues. V was trimmed by 6 bases and J by 6 bases, leaving 14 bases between them. CDR3 coding DNA: TGCAGTGCCGGTGGGGGGCGGGCTGAAGCTTTCTTT. Its protein product is CSAGGGRAEAFF.

This clonotype turned up a few times. The chain is built from TRBV24-1 and TRBJ2-7; weak D call: TRBD2 (6 bases). V gave up 3 bases and J gave up 4 bases, with 15 bases separating them. Germline V gene data show CDR1 as KGHDR and CDR2 as SFDVKD. The CDR3 totals 15 residues. This chain's CDR3 is CATSDAGSAIYEQYF. CDR3 DNA: TGTGCCACCAGTGATGCGGGGTCCGCTATTTACGAGCAGTACTTC.

The chain uses TRBV28 and TRBJ1-4; 12 nucleotides match TRBD1. CDR3 size: 18 residues. CDR1 and CDR2 (germline): MDHEN, SYDVKM. Germline trimming cut 2 bases from V and 6 bases from J; bases unmatched to any gene: 10. The CDR3 coding sequence is TGTGCCAGCAGTTTAAATAGCGGGACAGGGGGCTTTGATGAAAAACTGTTTTTT. Amino acids: CASSLNSGTGGFDEKLFF.

The genes are TRBV20-1 and TRBJ2-7; the D is unclear. Germline V gene sequence: CDR1 DFQATT, CDR2 SNEGSKA (reference sequence). The germline V and J ends were trimmed by 1 base and 4 bases, with 17 bases remaining between them. The CDR3 sequence is 15 residues long. The CDR3 loop is CSARAPGGPMYEQYF. The DNA for the CDR3 is TGCAGTGCTAGAGCTCCGGGCGGACCCATGTACGAGCAGTACTTC.

This clonotype was seen a handful of times. The chain has TRBV20-1 and TRBJ2-7; TRBD2 matches at 14 bases. The V and J ends lost 3 bases and 3 bases, in that order; junction bases with no gene match: 7. Per the germline V gene, CDR1 is DFQATT and CDR2 is SNEGSKA (reference sequence). This CDR3 is built from 16 residues. The CDR3 loop reads CSASGTSGGTDYEQYF. The CDR3 nucleotides are TGCAGTGCTAGTGGGACTAGCGGGGGCACTGACTACGAGCAGTACTTC.

This clonotype was seen a few times. This chain links TRBV24-1 with TRBJ1-6; D is unclear. CDR1 and CDR2 (germline): KGHDR, SFDVKD. Trimming cost V 7 bases and J 8 bases, with 11 bases left between them. CDR3 length equals 13 residues. This CDR3 reads CATSGPGDSPLHF. In DNA, the CDR3 is TGTGCCACCAGCGGGCCTGGGGATTCACCCCTCCACTTT.

This clonotype was seen only a few times. The chain is built from TRBV5-1 and TRBJ2-3; 9 nucleotides align to TRBD2. The J segment lost 0 bases and the V segment lost 4 bases, leaving 6 bases of the junction unmatched. This CDR3 is built from 16 residues. The germline V gene encodes CDR1 SGHRS and CDR2 YFSETQ. The CDR3: CASSRASGISTDTQYF. The CDR3 bases are TGCGCCAGCAGCAGAGCTAGCGGGATAAGCACAGATACGCAGTATTTT.

The chain joins TRBV7-2 to TRBJ1-3; TRBD1 might be the D (6 bases). CDR3 size: 17 residues. CDR1 SGHTA and CDR2 FQGNSA come from the germline V gene. The V gene lost 5 bases and the J gene lost 0 bases, with 17 bases spanning the gap. CDR3 nucleotide sequence: TGTGCCAGCAGCCGAAGGACAGCGGAATACTCTGGAAACACCATATATTTT. Residues: CASSRRTAEYSGNTIYF. Full variable domain (outside the CDR3, taken from reference TRBV7-2 and TRBJ1-3): GAGVSQSPSNKVTEKGKDVELRCDPISGHTALYWYRQSLGQGLEFLIYFQGNSAPDKSGLPSDRFSAERTGGSVSTLTIQRTQQEDSAVYLCASSRRTAEYSGNTIYFGEGSWLTVV.